The present entry profiles one T cell receptor (beta chain) with its context. Its antigen is not identified. The data were produced by immunoSEQ multiplex PCR, yet TCRdb's version contains in-frame clones alone and is incomplete. The sample lists roughly 200,000 clones; 85% to 95% were seen once. This entry is derived from a study of T cell responses to AZD1222 COVID-19 vaccine. General observations from the study: Baseline seropositives among AZD1222 recipients totaled only six. Of spike-specific TCRs, nearly half reportedly target regions left unmutated in variants. Donor demographics were predominantly white British with a female majority; clonal diversity may be underestimated. With dominance at 160-218 and 743-854, vaccine-associated CD4 TCRs spanned spike.

CDR1 SQVTM and CDR2 ANQGSEA come from the germline V gene. The V and J ends lost 8 bases and 4 bases, in that order; junction bases with no gene match: 7. The CDR3 extends over 12 amino acids. The V call is TRBV29-1, the J call TRBJ1-1; 7 bases match TRBD1. The sequence was obtained from an adult who received the MenACWY meningococcal vaccine as a control. The input for sequencing was peripheral blood, taken 28 days after the second dose of the MenACWY control vaccine. The CDR3 sequence is CSHRGPGTEAFF. CDR3 DNA sequence: TGCAGCCACAGGGGACCCGGCACTGAAGCTTTCTTT. Supplemented by reference TRBV29-1 and TRBJ1-1, the full variable domain reads SAVISQKPSRDICQRGTSLTIQCQVDSQVTMMFWYRQQPGQSLTLIATANQGSEATYESGFVIDKFPISRPNLTFSTLTVSNMSPEDSSIYLCSHRGPGTEAFFGQGTRLTVV.